These 24 T cell receptor beta chains share one sample of origin, sequenced in a study of blood T cell repertoires in COVID-19. TCRdb keeps only in-frame clones here, not all; method: immunoSEQ multiplex PCR. The repertoire holds roughly 300,000 clones, with 87% as singletons. The sample taken for sequencing was peripheral blood. The receptors shown here come from a middle-aged woman who had recovered from COVID-19.

The chain carries TRBV15 and TRBJ1-5; 8 positions agree with TRBD1. V was pared by 1 base and J by 7 bases, with 9 bases of the junction left unmatched. The CDR3 consists of 16 residues. Germline V gene sequence: CDR1 LNHNV, CDR2 YYDKDF (reference sequence). The CDR3 spells CATSRVGQGGGQPQHF. Written as DNA, the CDR3 is TGTGCCACCAGCAGAGTAGGACAGGGTGGGGGACAGCCCCAGCATTTT.

This chain connects TRBV27 to TRBJ2-7; TRBD1 matches 10 bases. In germline, CDR1 is MNHEY, CDR2 SMNVEV (reference sequence). V lost 5 bases to trimming and J lost 4 bases; unmatched junction nucleotides: 5. The CDR3 is made up of 14 amino acids. This CDR3 is CASSPRQGAYEQYF. The DNA for the CDR3 is TGTGCCAGCAGTCCCCGACAGGGGGCGTACGAGCAGTACTTC.

This clone was picked up a small number of times. The V gene is TRBV27, the J gene TRBJ1-5; TRBD1 aligns across 10 bases. Per germline, CDR1 MNHEY and CDR2 SMNVEV (reference sequence). V lost 5 bases to trimming and J lost 5 bases; unmatched junction nucleotides: 3. The CDR3 length is 14 residues. CDR3 protein: CASSPGTGDQPQHF. The DNA for the CDR3 is TGTGCCAGCAGTCCCGGGACAGGGGATCAGCCCCAGCATTTT.

This chain links TRBV19 with TRBJ1-1; the D gene is possibly TRBD1 (6 bases). Germline V gene lookup returns CDR1 LNHDA and CDR2 SQIVND (reference sequence). This CDR3 spans 15 amino acids. V lost 5 bases and J lost 1, with 14 bases in between. The CDR3 coding sequence is TGTGCCAGTAGTTCTCACAGGGCCCGGAACACTGAAGCTTTCTTT. Translating gives CASSSHRARNTEAFF.

This chain connects TRBV9 to TRBJ1-1; a weak D match, TRBD1 (6 bases). The ends were cut back, 0 bases at V and 6 bases at J, with 15 bases in the middle. Looked up from germline, CDR1 is SGDLS and CDR2 is YYNGEE. CDR3 length: 15 residues. The CDR3 is CASSVDGRGGAEAFF. CDR3 DNA sequence: TGTGCCAGCAGCGTAGACGGTAGGGGGGGCGCTGAAGCTTTCTTT.

This clone turned up a few times. The V and J genes are TRBV5-4 and TRBJ2-3; 12 bases line up with TRBD2. Looked up from germline, CDR1 is SGHNT and CDR2 is YYREEE (reference sequence). V lost 3 bases and J lost 2; bases outside the gene matches: 1. The CDR3 is made up of 15 amino acids. CDR3 residues: CASSWTSGATDTQYF. Written as DNA, the CDR3 is TGTGCCAGCAGCTGGACTAGCGGGGCCACAGATACGCAGTATTTT.

This clone has a single count. The chain is built from TRBV3-1 (or the pseudogene TRBV3-2) and TRBJ2-5; 8 bases line up with TRBD2. Germline CDR1 LGHDT, CDR2 YNNKEL (reference sequence). CDR3 length: 16 amino acids. The ends lost 4 bases at V and 2 bases at J; junction bases unmatched: 9. The CDR3 bases are TGTGCCAGCAGCCTGGGGCTAGCGGGCGTACAAGAGACCCAGTACTTC. Its protein product is CASSLGLAGVQETQYF.

The table lists this clone with a count of one. This chain links TRBV5-1 with TRBJ2-5; 9 bases map to TRBD1. The CDR3 contains 17 residues. Trimming removed 0 bases from V and 5 bases from J; junction bases left unmatched: 11. Germline CDR1 and CDR2: SGHRS and YFSETQ. CDR3 DNA: TGCGCCAGCAGCTTGGGACAGGGGGGTCACTGGAGGGAGACCCAGTACTTC. Translated: CASSLGQGGHWRETQYF.

This clone appeared a few times. The rearrangement uses TRBV4-1 and TRBJ1-6, with 8 positions matching TRBD1. Germline assignment: CDR1 MGHRA and CDR2 YSYEKL. The junction had 4 bases not matched to a gene; V was cut back by 3 bases and J by 6 bases. The CDR3 covers 15 residues. Here the CDR3 reads CASSQRTGTNSPLHF. The CDR3 nucleotides read TGCGCCAGCAGCCAGAGGACAGGGACTAATTCACCCCTCCACTTT.

This clone turned up a few times. The rearrangement links TRBV6-6 to TRBJ1-6; unclear D gene. The V gene's germline CDR1 is MNHNY and CDR2 SVGAGI (reference sequence). Trimming left V 2 bases short and J 8 bases short, with 13 bases between. This CDR3 has 15 amino acids. The DNA of the CDR3 is TGTGCCAGCAGTTACGGTCAGGTACTTGATTCACCCCTCCACTTT. This codes for CASSYGQVLDSPLHF.

This chain uses TRBV6-5 with TRBJ1-2; the match to TRBD1 covers 12 bases. CDR3 size: 15 residues. Germline V gene lookup returns CDR1 MNHEY and CDR2 SVGAGI. V gave up 2 bases and J gave up 7 bases; unmatched junction bases: 5. CDR3 amino acids: CASSYGTGGASGYTF. Written as DNA, the CDR3 is TGTGCCAGCAGTTACGGGACAGGGGGCGCGAGTGGCTACACCTTC.

The chain is built from TRBV10-3 and TRBJ2-5; 7 bases line up with TRBD2. The germline V gene encodes CDR1 ENHRY and CDR2 SYGVKD. The CDR3 totals 12 residues. With V trimmed by 6 bases and J by 3 bases, 1 base remained unmatched. This chain's CDR3 is CAIRGGEETQYF. In DNA form, the CDR3 reads TGTGCCATCAGGGGGGGGGAAGAGACCCAGTACTTC.

This chain connects TRBV5-1 to TRBJ2-5, with D maybe TRBD2 (7 bases). The germline V gene has CDR1 SGHRS and CDR2 YFSETQ. There are 17 residues in the CDR3. V gave up 0 bases and J gave up 2 bases, with 17 bases separating them. In DNA form, the CDR3 reads TGCGCCAGCAGCTTGGGACCCTTTAGGGGGGGACAAGAGACCCAGTACTTC. Amino acid sequence: CASSLGPFRGGQETQYF.

This clone showed up just once. The V gene is TRBV23-1, the J gene TRBJ2-4, with TRBD2 as a possible D gene (6 bases). TRBV23-1 is an open reading frame whose function is uncertain. The CDR3 runs 16 residues. The germline V and J ends were trimmed by 5 bases and 8 bases, with 22 bases remaining between them. CDR3 in amino acids: CASSTWTALAADIQYF. The CDR3 nucleotides are TGCGCCAGCAGTACCTGGACGGCACTAGCCGCGGACATTCAGTACTTC.

This sequence joins TRBV6-1 and TRBJ1-2; TRBD1 matches 9 bases. Germline CDR1 and CDR2: MNHNS and SASEGT. The length of the CDR3 is 14 residues. Trimming removed 7 bases from V and 7 bases from J; junction bases left unmatched: 10. DNA of the CDR3: TGTGCCAGCATCACGGACAGGGGCTTTTCTGGCTACACCTTC. As protein: CASITDRGFSGYTF.

CDR3 sequence: CASRPGQGNTGELFF. CDR3 nucleotide sequence: TGTGCCAGCAGACCGGGACAGGGAAACACCGGGGAGCTGTTTTTT. The chain combines TRBV2 with TRBJ2-2, with 9 positions matching TRBD1. The ends lost 6 bases at V and 2 bases at J; junction bases unmatched: 4. The CDR3 consists of 15 residues. In germline, CDR1 is SNHLY, CDR2 FYNNEI.

V gene TRBV7-2 combines with J gene TRBJ2-7; TRBD1 matches 8 bases. The CDR3 contains 16 residues. V lost 5 bases and J lost 4; bases outside the gene matches: 13. Per the germline V gene, CDR1 is SGHTA and CDR2 is FQGNSA. The CDR3 nucleotides are TGTGCCAGCAGCCCCCAAGGCAGGGGGCATCGGTACGAGCAGTACTTC. Protein product: CASSPQGRGHRYEQYF.

This clone turned up a few times. V and J are TRBV27 and TRBJ2-7; D is possibly TRBD2 (5 bases). The CDR3 spans 14 residues. Trimming shortened V by 0 bases and J by 3 bases, and 9 bases separated the two germline ends. Germline values: CDR1 MNHEY, CDR2 SMNVEV (reference sequence). CDR3 amino acids: CASSLSPGIYEQYF. The CDR3 bases are TGTGCCAGCAGTTTATCACCCGGGATCTACGAGCAGTACTTC.

CDR3 in amino acids: CARSLEQRSNEQFF. In DNA form, the CDR3 reads TGTGCCAGAAGCTTGGAACAGAGAAGTAATGAGCAGTTCTTC. This chain joins TRBV5-3 and TRBJ2-1; D ambiguous. TRBV5-3 is flagged as an ORF with uncertain function. The V end was cut by 0 bases, the J end by 7 bases, with 11 bases between. This CDR3 contains 14 residues.

The rearrangement links TRBV7-2 to TRBJ1-2; no reliable D call. From germline, CDR1 is SGHTA and CDR2 FQGNSA. This CDR3 comprises 14 residues. Between the trimmed V and J ends, which lost 3 bases and 3 bases, there was a span of 11 bases. The CDR3, as DNA: TGTGCCAGCAGCTTCAGAGGGCCGGACTATGGCTACACCTTC. It encodes CASSFRGPDYGYTF.

This clone has just one count. V usage is TRBV19 and J usage is TRBJ1-5; the match to TRBD1 covers 7 bases. CDR1 is LNHDA and CDR2 is SQIVND in the germline V gene (reference sequence). The ends lost 7 bases at V and 0 bases at J; junction bases unmatched: 6. There are 15 residues in the CDR3. DNA for the CDR3: TGTGCCAGTACCAGAACAGGGGATAGCAATCAGCCCCAGCATTTT. This encodes CASTRTGDSNQPQHF.

The chain is built from TRBV3-1 (or the pseudogene TRBV3-2) and TRBJ1-2; D might be TRBD1 (6 bases). This CDR3 has 15 residues. The germline gives CDR1 LGHDT, CDR2 YNNKEL (reference sequence). Trimming removed 5 bases from V and 8 bases from J, with 21 bases in between. In nucleotides, the CDR3 is TGTGCCAGCAGCTTCCGGGACACCAACCGGGGAGGCTACACCTTC. Translated, it gives CASSFRDTNRGGYTF.

The V call is TRBV4-1, the J call TRBJ2-4, with 9 bases that match TRBD1. Germline V gene data show CDR1 as MGHRA and CDR2 as YSYEKL. With 0 bases clipped from V and 7 bases from J, the junction kept 7 bases outside the gene matches. This CDR3 has 16 residues. The chain's CDR3 is CASSQDLLTGGNIQYF. In DNA form, the CDR3 reads TGCGCCAGCAGCCAAGACCTCCTGACAGGGGGGAACATTCAGTACTTC.

The chain couples TRBV9 to TRBJ2-7; D gene uncertain. The CDR3 totals 15 residues. The V end lost 0 bases, the J end lost 2 bases, and 12 bases lay between the germline ends. CDR1 and CDR2 from the germline V gene are SGDLS and YYNGEE. The CDR3 nucleotides read TGTGCCAGCAGCGTAGCCTGGAACAGCCCCTACGAGCAGTACTTC. Translation gives CASSVAWNSPYEQYF.